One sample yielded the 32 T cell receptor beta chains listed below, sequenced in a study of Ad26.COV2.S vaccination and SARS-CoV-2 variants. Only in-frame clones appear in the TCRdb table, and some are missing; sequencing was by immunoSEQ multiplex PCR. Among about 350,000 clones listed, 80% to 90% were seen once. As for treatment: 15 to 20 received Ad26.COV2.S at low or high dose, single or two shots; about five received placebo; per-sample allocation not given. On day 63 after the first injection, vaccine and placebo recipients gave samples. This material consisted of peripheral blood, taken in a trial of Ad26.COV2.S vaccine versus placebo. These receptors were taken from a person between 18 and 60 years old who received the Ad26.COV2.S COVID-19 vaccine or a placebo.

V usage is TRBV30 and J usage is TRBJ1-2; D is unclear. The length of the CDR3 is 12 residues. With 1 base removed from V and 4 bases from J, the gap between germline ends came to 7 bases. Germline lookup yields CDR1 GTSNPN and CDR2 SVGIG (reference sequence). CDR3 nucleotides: TGTGCCTGGAGTGGGATAGCCTATGGCTACACCTTC. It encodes CAWSGIAYGYTF.

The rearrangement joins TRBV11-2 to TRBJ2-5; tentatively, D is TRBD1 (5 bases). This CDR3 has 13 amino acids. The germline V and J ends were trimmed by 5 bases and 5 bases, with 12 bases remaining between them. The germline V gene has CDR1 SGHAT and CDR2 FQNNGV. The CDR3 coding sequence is TGTGCCAGCAGCCCAGGGCCACGGGAGACCCAGTACTTC. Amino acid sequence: CASSPGPRETQYF.

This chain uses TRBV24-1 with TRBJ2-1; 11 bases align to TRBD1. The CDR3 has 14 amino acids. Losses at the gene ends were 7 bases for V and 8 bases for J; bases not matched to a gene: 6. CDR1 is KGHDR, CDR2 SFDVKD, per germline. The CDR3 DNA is TGTGCCACCAGAGGACAGGGGGCGCAGGATGAGCAGTTCTTC. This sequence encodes CATRGQGAQDEQFF.

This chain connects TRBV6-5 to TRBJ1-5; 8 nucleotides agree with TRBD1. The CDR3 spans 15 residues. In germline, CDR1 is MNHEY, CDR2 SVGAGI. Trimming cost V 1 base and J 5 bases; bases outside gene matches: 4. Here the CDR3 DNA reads TGTGCCAGCAGTTACTACAGGGGGGGGGATCAGCCCCAGCATTTT. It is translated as CASSYYRGGDQPQHF.

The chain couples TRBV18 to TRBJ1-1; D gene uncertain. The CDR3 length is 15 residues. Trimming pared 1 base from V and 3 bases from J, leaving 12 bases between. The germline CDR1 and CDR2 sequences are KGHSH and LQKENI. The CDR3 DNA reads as TGTGCCAGCTCACCACAGATGAGTATGGACACTGAAGCTTTCTTT. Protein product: CASSPQMSMDTEAFF.

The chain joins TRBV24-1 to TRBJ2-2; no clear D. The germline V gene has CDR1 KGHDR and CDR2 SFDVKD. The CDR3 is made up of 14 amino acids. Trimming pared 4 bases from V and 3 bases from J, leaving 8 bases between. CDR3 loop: CATSDPRHTGELFF. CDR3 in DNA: TGTGCCACCAGTGACCCCCGACACACCGGGGAGCTGTTTTTT.

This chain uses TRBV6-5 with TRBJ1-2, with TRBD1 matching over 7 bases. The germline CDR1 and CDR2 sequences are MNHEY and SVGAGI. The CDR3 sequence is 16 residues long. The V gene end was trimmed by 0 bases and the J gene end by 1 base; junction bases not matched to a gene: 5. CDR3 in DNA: TGTGCCAGCAGTTACTCGTTAACAGGGGTTAACTATGGCTACACCTTC. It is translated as CASSYSLTGVNYGYTF.

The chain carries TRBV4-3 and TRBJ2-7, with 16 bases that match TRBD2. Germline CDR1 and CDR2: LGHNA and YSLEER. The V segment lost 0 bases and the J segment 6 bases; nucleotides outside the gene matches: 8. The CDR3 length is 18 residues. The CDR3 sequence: CASSQDLRGLAGGSEQYF. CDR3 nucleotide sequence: TGCGCCAGCAGCCAAGATCTAAGGGGACTAGCGGGAGGGAGCGAGCAGTACTTC.

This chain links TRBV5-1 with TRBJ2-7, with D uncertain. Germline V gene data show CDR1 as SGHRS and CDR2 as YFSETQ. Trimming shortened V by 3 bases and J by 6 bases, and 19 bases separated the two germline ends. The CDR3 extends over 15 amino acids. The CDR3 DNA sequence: TGCGCCAGCAGCTCCACCGGGCCCCCCCAACCCGAGCAGTACTTC. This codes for CASSSTGPPQPEQYF.

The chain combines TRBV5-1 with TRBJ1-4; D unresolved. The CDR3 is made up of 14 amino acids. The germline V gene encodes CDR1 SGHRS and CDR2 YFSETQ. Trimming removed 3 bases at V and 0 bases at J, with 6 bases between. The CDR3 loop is CASSWSATNEKLFF. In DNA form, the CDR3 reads TGCGCCAGCAGCTGGTCCGCAACTAATGAAAAACTGTTTTTT.

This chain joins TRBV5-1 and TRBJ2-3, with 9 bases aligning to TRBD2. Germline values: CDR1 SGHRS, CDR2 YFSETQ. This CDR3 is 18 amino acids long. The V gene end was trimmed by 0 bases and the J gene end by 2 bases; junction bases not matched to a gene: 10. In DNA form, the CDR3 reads TGCGCCAGCAGCTTGGAATGGCGCGGGGGGGCGGCCACAGATACGCAGTATTTT. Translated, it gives CASSLEWRGGAATDTQYF.

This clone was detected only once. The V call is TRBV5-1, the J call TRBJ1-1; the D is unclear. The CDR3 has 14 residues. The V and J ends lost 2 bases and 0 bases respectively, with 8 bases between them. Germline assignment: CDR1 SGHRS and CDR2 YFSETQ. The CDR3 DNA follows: TGCGCCAGCAGCTTCGGGAACATGAACACTGAAGCTTTCTTT. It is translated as CASSFGNMNTEAFF.

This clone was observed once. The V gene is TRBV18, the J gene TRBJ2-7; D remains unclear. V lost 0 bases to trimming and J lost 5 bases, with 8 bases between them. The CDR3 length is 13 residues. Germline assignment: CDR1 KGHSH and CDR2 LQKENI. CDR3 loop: CASSPPVRNEQYF. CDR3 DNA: TGTGCCAGCTCACCACCGGTACGCAACGAGCAGTACTTC.

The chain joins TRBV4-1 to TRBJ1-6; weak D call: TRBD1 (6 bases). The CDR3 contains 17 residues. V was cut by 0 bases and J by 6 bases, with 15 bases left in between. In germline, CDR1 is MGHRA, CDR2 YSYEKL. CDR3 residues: CASSQDIGQNFNSPLHF. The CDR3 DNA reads TGCGCCAGCAGCCAAGATATTGGACAGAATTTTAATTCACCCCTCCACTTT.

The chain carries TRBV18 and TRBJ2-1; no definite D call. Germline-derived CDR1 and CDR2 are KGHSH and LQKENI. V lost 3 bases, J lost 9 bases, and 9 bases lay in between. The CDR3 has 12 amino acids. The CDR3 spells CASSPSPVEQFF. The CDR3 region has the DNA TGTGCCAGCTCACCGTCGCCTGTTGAGCAGTTCTTC.

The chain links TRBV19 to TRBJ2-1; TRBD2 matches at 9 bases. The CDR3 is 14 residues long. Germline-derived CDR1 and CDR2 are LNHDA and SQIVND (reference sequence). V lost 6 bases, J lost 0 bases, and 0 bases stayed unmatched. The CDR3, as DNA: TGTGCCAGTAGGACTAGCGGCTCCTACAATGAGCAGTTCTTC. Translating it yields CASRTSGSYNEQFF.

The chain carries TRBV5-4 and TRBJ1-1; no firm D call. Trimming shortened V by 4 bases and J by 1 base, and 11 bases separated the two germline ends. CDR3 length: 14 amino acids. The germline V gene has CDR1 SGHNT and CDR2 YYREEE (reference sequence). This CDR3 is CASSRSTANTEAFF. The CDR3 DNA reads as TGTGCCAGCAGCAGATCGACGGCGAACACTGAAGCTTTCTTT.

The CDR3 nucleotides read TGCAGCGCGGGGGACGACACGAGGTGGACTGAAGCTTTCTTT. Its protein product is CSAGDDTRWTEAFF. The chain couples TRBV29-1 to TRBJ1-1; possible D gene TRBD1, 5 bases. CDR1 is SQVTM and CDR2 is ANQGSEA in the germline V gene. The V end lost 7 bases, the J end lost 5 bases, and 20 bases lay between the germline ends. The CDR3 has 14 residues.

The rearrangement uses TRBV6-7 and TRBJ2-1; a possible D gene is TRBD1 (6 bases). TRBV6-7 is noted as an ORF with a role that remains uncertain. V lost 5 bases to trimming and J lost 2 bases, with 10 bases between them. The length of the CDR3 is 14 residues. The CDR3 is CASSTGQPYNEQFF. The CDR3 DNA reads TGTGCCAGCAGTACAGGACAGCCCTACAATGAGCAGTTCTTC.

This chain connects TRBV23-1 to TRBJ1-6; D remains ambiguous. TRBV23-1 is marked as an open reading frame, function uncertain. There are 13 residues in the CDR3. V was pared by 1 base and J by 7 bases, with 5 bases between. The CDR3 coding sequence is TGCGCCAGCAGTCAATGGACCAATTCACCCCTCCACTTT. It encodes CASSQWTNSPLHF.

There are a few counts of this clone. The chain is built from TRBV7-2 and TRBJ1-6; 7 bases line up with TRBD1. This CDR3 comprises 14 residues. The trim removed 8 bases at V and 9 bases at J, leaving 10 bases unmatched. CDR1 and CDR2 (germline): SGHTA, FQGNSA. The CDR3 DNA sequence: TGTGCCAGCGGGGGACAGACCGGGGCTTCACCCCTCCACTTT. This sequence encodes CASGGQTGASPLHF.

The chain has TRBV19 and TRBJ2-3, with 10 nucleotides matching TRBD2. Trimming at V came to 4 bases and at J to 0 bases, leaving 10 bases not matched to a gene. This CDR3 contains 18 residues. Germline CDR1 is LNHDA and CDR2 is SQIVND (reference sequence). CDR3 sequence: CASSRQGTSAISTDTQYF. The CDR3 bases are TGTGCCAGTAGTAGACAGGGGACTAGCGCGATTAGCACAGATACGCAGTATTTT.

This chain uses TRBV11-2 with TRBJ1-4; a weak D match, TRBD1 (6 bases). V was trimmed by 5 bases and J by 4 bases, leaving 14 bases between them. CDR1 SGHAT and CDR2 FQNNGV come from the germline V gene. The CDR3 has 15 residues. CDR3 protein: CASSPLGGHNEKLFF. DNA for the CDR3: TGTGCCAGCAGCCCCCTCGGGGGACATAATGAAAAACTGTTTTTT.

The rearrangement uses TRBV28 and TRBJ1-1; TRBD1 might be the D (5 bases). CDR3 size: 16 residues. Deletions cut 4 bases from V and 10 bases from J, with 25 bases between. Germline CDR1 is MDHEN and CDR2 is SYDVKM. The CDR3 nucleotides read TGTGCCAGCAGTTCCACAAGCTCGAGGGGAGCGTTCGGAGCTTTCTTT. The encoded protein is CASSSTSSRGAFGAFF.

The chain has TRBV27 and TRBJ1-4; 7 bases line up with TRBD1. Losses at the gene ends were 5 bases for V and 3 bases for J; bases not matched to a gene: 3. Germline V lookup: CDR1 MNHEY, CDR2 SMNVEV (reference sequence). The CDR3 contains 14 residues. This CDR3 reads CASSRGQSNEKLFF. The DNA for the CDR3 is TGTGCCAGCAGTAGGGGACAGTCTAATGAAAAACTGTTTTTT.

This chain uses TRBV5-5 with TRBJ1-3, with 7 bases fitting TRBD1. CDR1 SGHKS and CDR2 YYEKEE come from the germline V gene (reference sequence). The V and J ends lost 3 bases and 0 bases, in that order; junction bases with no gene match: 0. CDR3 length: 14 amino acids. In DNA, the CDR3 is TGTGCCAGCAGCTGGGACAGCTCTGGAAACACCATATATTTT. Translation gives CASSWDSSGNTIYF.

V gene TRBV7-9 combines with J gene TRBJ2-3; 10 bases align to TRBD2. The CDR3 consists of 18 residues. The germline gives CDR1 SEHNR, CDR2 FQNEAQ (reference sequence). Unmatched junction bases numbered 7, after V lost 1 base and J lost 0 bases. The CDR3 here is CASSLGSGGYSSTDTQYF. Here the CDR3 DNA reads TGTGCCAGCAGCTTAGGTAGCGGGGGGTATTCTAGCACAGATACGCAGTATTTT.

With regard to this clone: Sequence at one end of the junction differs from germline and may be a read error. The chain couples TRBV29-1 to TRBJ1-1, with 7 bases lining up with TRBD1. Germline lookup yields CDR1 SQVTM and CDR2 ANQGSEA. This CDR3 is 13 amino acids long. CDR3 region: CSVDQGGGTQAFF. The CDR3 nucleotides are TGCAGCGTTGATCAGGGAGGGGGCACTCAAGCTTTCTTT. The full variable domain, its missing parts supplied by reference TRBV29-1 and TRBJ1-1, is SAVISQKPSRDICQRGTSLTIQCQVDSQVTMMFWYRQQPGQSLTLIATANQGSEATYESGFVIDKFPISRPNLTFSTLTVSNMSPEDSSIYLCSVDQGGGTQAFFGQGTRLTVV.

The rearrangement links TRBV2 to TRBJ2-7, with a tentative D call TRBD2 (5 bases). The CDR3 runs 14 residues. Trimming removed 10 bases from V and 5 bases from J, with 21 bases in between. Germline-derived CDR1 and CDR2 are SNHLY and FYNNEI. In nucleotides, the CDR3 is TGTGCCACCTCTGCCCTACCGGGGATCGACGAGCAGTACTTC. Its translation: CATSALPGIDEQYF.

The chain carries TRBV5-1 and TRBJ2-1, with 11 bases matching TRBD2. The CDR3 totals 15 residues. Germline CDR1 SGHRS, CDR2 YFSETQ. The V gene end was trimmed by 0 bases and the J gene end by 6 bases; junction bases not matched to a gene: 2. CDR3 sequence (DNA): TGCGCCAGCAGCTTGGTAGCGGGGGGGAGCAATGAGCAGTTCTTC. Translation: CASSLVAGGSNEQFF.

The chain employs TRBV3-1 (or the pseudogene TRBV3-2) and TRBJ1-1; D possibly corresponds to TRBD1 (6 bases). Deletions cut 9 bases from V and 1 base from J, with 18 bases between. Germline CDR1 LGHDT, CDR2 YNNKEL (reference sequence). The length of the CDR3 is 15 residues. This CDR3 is CASDLGGKPNTEAFF. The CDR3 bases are TGTGCCAGTGATCTAGGGGGGAAACCGAACACTGAAGCTTTCTTT.

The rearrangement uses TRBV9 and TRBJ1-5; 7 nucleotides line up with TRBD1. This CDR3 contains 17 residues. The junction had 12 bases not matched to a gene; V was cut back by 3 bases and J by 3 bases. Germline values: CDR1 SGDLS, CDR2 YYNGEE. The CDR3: CASSGGQQVGDNQPQHF. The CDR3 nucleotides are TGTGCCAGCAGCGGGGGACAGCAGGTTGGGGACAATCAGCCCCAGCATTTT.